A selection of T cell receptor beta chains follows, all from one sample in a study of early T cells in non-severe SARS-CoV-2 infection. MiXCR was run by TCRdb on the 5' RACE reads, yielding one entry per CDR3 protein. This sample yields tens of thousands of distinct CDR3 sequences, of which around 13% are seen a single time; roughly 8.7% belongs to the top ten. What was sequenced was whole blood. The source of these receptors is an adult who was a healthcare worker with PCR-confirmed SARS-CoV-2 infection or an uninfected control (not recorded which). The CDR3 runs from the conserved cysteine through the conserved F or W. Fields, in order: clone size, V gene, J gene, CDR3 protein. Clone sizes are given selectively: once, few, many, or a class where the clone is expanded.

-,TRBV28,TRBJ2-7,CASSILSYEQYF
-,TRBV20-1,TRBJ2-5,CSARDPLTSGKETQYF
few,TRBV6-6,TRBJ1-5,CASSYKNSNQPQHF
-,TRBV3-1,TRBJ1-1,CASSPSGQGITEAFF
-,TRBV14,TRBJ2-5,CASSQAKTQYF
-,TRBV11-2,TRBJ2-2,CASSPGGSGILNTGELFF
-,TRBV6-1,TRBJ1-3,CASSPNSSGNTIYF
many,TRBV2,TRBJ1-5,CASRGQGRSQPQHF
few,TRBV5-4,TRBJ2-2,CASTSSRADTGELFF
few,TRBV5-1,TRBJ2-7,CASSLFSGTASYEQYF
many,TRBV28,TRBJ1-2,CASSPSNYGYTF
few,TRBV4-3,TRBJ2-5,CASSQVLAGAGETQYF
-,TRBV7-6,TRBJ2-2,CASSQSGELFF
few,TRBV4-2,TRBJ1-5,CASSQETGISNQPQHF
few,TRBV27,TRBJ2-5,CASSLSLGRGQEGETQYF
many,TRBV11-1,TRBJ2-2,CASSFGLAGAGELFF
many,TRBV29-1,TRBJ2-7,CSVEEPKGGFSAYEQYF